This T cell receptor beta chain was documented in a study of breast tumors, draining lymph nodes, adjacent tissues. A single record per CDR3 protein comes from TCRdb applying MiXCR to the multiplex PCR reads. There are nearly 200,000 distinct CDR3 sequences in the sample; roughly 31% occur only once, and 4.3% lies in the top ten. Breast cancer patients provided tissue from their axillary draining lymph nodes. This receptor was obtained from a female donor with breast cancer. Some clones in this sample may be carry-over from other donors' samples. The specimen was axillary lymph node tissue.

Here the CDR3 reads CASKVGRPYNEQFF. The CDR3 region has the DNA TGTGCCAGCAAGGTGGGCCGCCCCTACAATGAGCAGTTCTTC. J is TRBJ2-1 and V is TRBV27; D gene uncertain. Germline CDR1 and CDR2: MNHEY and SMNVEV (reference sequence). The CDR3 sequence is 14 residues long. V lost 7 bases and J lost 2, with 12 bases in between.